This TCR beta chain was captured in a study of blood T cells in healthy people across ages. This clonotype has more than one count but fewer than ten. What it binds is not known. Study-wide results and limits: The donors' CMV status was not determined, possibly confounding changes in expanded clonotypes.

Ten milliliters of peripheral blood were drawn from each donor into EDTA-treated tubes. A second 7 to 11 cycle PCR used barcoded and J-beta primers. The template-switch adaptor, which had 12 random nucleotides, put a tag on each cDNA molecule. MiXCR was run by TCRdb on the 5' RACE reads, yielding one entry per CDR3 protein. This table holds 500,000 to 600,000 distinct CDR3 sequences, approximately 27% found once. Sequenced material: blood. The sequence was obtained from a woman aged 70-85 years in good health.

CDR3 residues: CSASVGVAGYSPLHF. In nucleotides, the CDR3 is TGCAGTGCTAGCGTGGGGGTTGCGGGGTACTCACCCCTCCACTTT. The chain links TRBV20-1 to TRBJ1-6, with D tentatively TRBD1 (5 bases). Germline CDR1 reads DFQATT; CDR2 reads SNEGSKA (reference sequence). The CDR3 totals 15 residues. The V and J ends lost 3 bases and 10 bases respectively, with 19 bases between them.